The rows below give T cell receptor beta chains drawn from one sample of a study of T cell changes during pregnancy in multiple sclerosis. Libraries were prepared by immunoSEQ multiplex PCR; TCRdb keeps only in-frame clonotypes and omits some of them. The sample lists more than 35,000 clones; about 91% were seen once. This specimen consisted of CD4+ T cells from peripheral blood mononuclear cells, obtained in the third trimester of pregnancy. The receptors originated from a female donor with multiple sclerosis, enrolled in a pregnancy study. The CDR3 runs from the conserved cysteine through the conserved F or W. The D gene is left open where the match is weak. Size values are once, few and many counts, or a class for expanded clones, and some rows have none.

j_gene: TRBJ2-3
abundance: NA
len: 18
v_gene: TRBV7-9
d_gene: TRBD1
CDR3nt: TGTGCCAGCAGCCCGGGACAGGGAACCCCACCTGGCACAGATACGCAGTATTTT
CDR3aa: CASSPGQGTPPGTDTQYF

j_gene: TRBJ1-1
abundance: NA
len: 11
v_gene: TRBV6-1
d_gene: NA
CDR3nt: TGTGCCAGCGAGGGGAACACTGAAGCTTTCTTT
CDR3aa: CASEGNTEAFF

j_gene: TRBJ2-7
abundance: NA
len: 13
v_gene: TRBV5-4
d_gene: NA
CDR3nt: TGTGCCAGCAGCTTGATGGCAGGGAACGAGCAGTACTTC
CDR3aa: CASSLMAGNEQYF

j_gene: TRBJ2-7
abundance: NA
len: 11
v_gene: TRBV6-5
d_gene: NA
CDR3nt: TGTGCCAGCAGAACAGGGCCCGAGCAGTACTTC
CDR3aa: CASRTGPEQYF

j_gene: TRBJ1-2
abundance: NA
len: 15
v_gene: TRBV6-1
d_gene: NA
CDR3nt: TGTGCCAGCAGTGGGCAGAATACCATTAACTATGGCTACACCTTC
CDR3aa: CASSGQNTINYGYTF

j_gene: TRBJ2-3
abundance: NA
len: 15
v_gene: TRBV10-2
d_gene: TRBD2
CDR3nt: TGCGCCAGCAGGATAAGACTAGCGGGAGAAGATACGCAGTATTTT
CDR3aa: CASRIRLAGEDTQYF

j_gene: TRBJ2-5
abundance: NA
len: 17
v_gene: TRBV6-1
d_gene: TRBD2
CDR3nt: TGTGCCAGCAGTGGCGGGGGAGCGGGACCCTTCCAAGAGACCCAGTACTTC
CDR3aa: CASSGGGAGPFQETQYF

j_gene: TRBJ2-3
abundance: once
len: 16
v_gene: TRBV5-1
d_gene: TRBD2
CDR3nt: TGCGCCAGCAGCTTGACGCTAGCGGGGAGCACAGATACGCAGTATTTT
CDR3aa: CASSLTLAGSTDTQYF

j_gene: TRBJ2-3
abundance: NA
len: 14
v_gene: TRBV2
d_gene: TRBD2
CDR3nt: TGTGCCAGCAAGGGACTAGCGAGGACAGATACGCAGTATTTT
CDR3aa: CASKGLARTDTQYF

j_gene: TRBJ2-7
abundance: NA
len: 10
v_gene: TRBV6-5
d_gene: NA
CDR3nt: TGTGCCAGCGGCATCTACGAGCAGTACTTC
CDR3aa: CASGIYEQYF

j_gene: TRBJ1-4
abundance: NA
len: 15
v_gene: TRBV6-5
d_gene: NA
CDR3nt: TGTGCCAGCAGTAGAGACGGACAGTCTAATGAAAAACTGTTTTTT
CDR3aa: CASSRDGQSNEKLFF

j_gene: TRBJ2-7
abundance: NA
len: 15
v_gene: TRBV4-1
d_gene: TRBD1
CDR3nt: TGCGCCAGCAGCCAAGACGACAGGGGATTATACGAGCAGTACTTC
CDR3aa: CASSQDDRGLYEQYF

j_gene: TRBJ1-2
abundance: NA
len: 16
v_gene: TRBV5-6
d_gene: NA
CDR3nt: TGTGCCAGCAGCTTTGGAGGCGGGGGTCTGGGCTATGGCTACACCTTC
CDR3aa: CASSFGGGGLGYGYTF

j_gene: TRBJ2-4
abundance: NA
len: 12
v_gene: TRBV6-1
d_gene: NA
CDR3nt: TGTGCCAGCAGTGAGGGAGTGACCATTCAGTACTTC
CDR3aa: CASSEGVTIQYF

j_gene: TRBJ2-5
abundance: NA
len: 18
v_gene: TRBV4-2
d_gene: TRBD2
CDR3nt: TGTGCCAGCAGCCAAGACGGGACTAGCGGGAGGGCCCTTGAGACCCAGTACTTC
CDR3aa: CASSQDGTSGRALETQYF

j_gene: TRBJ2-1
abundance: NA
len: 20
v_gene: TRBV7-6
d_gene: TRBD2
CDR3nt: TGTGCCAGCAGCTCCTTCCTAGCGGGAGGGGGCTTCAGCTCCTACAATGAGCAGTTCTTC
CDR3aa: CASSSFLAGGGFSSYNEQFF

j_gene: TRBJ2-6
abundance: NA
len: 18
v_gene: TRBV7-9
d_gene: TRBD1
CDR3nt: TGTGCCAGCAGCTCGCCGGGACAGGGGTTCTCTGGGGCCAACGTCCTGACTTTC
CDR3aa: CASSSPGQGFSGANVLTF

j_gene: TRBJ2-5
abundance: once
len: 16
v_gene: TRBV9
d_gene: TRBD2
CDR3nt: TGTGCCAGCAGCGTAGGGTTCGGGAGGGTCCAAGAGACCCAGTACTTC
CDR3aa: CASSVGFGRVQETQYF

j_gene: TRBJ2-5
abundance: NA
len: 15
v_gene: TRBV5-6
d_gene: TRBD2
CDR3nt: TGTGCCAGCAGCTCGACTAGCGGGATTGGAGAGACCCAGTACTTC
CDR3aa: CASSSTSGIGETQYF

j_gene: TRBJ2-7
abundance: once
len: 15
v_gene: TRBV7-7
d_gene: NA
CDR3nt: TGTGCCAGCAGCTTAGGATGGCAGGGAAGTCACGAGCAGTACTTC
CDR3aa: CASSLGWQGSHEQYF

j_gene: TRBJ2-2
abundance: NA
len: 16
v_gene: TRBV6-4
d_gene: NA
CDR3nt: TGTGCCAGCAGTGACTCCCCGGGACAAAACACCGGGGAGCTGTTTTTT
CDR3aa: CASSDSPGQNTGELFF

j_gene: TRBJ1-1
abundance: NA
len: 13
v_gene: TRBV2
d_gene: NA
CDR3nt: TGTGCCAGCAGTTCGGACAGAAACACTGAAGCTTTCTTT
CDR3aa: CASSSDRNTEAFF

j_gene: TRBJ1-1
abundance: NA
len: 14
v_gene: TRBV14
d_gene: NA
CDR3nt: TGTGCCAGCAGCCAAAGGGACATCCCCAGGGAAGCTTTCTTT
CDR3aa: CASSQRDIPREAFF

j_gene: TRBJ2-5
abundance: once
len: 16
v_gene: TRBV5-1
d_gene: TRBD2
CDR3nt: TGCGCCAGCAGCCGCTTAAGACTAGCGGAACAAGAGACCCAGTACTTC
CDR3aa: CASSRLRLAEQETQYF

j_gene: TRBJ1-5
abundance: NA
len: 15
v_gene: TRBV10-3
d_gene: NA
CDR3nt: TGTGCCATCAGTAACAGGGAAGGCGGCAATCAGCCCCAGCATTTT
CDR3aa: CAISNREGGNQPQHF

j_gene: TRBJ1-4
abundance: NA
len: 13
v_gene: TRBV6-6
d_gene: NA
CDR3nt: TGTGCCAGCAGAATACAGAGAAATGAAAAACTGTTTTTT
CDR3aa: CASRIQRNEKLFF

j_gene: TRBJ1-2
abundance: NA
len: 12
v_gene: TRBV25-1
d_gene: NA
CDR3nt: TGTGCCAGCAGTACCCGAGGGAGGGGCTACACCTTC
CDR3aa: CASSTRGRGYTF

j_gene: TRBJ2-1
abundance: NA
len: 14
v_gene: TRBV18
d_gene: TRBD2
CDR3nt: TGTGCCAGCTCACCACAGCGGGATTACAATGAGCAGTTCTTC
CDR3aa: CASSPQRDYNEQFF

j_gene: TRBJ2-1
abundance: NA
len: 17
v_gene: TRBV4-2
d_gene: NA
CDR3nt: TGTGCCAGCAGCCAAGAGGGGGTCGGGAGAGGCTCCAATGAGCAGTTCTTC
CDR3aa: CASSQEGVGRGSNEQFF

j_gene: TRBJ1-2
abundance: once
len: 15
v_gene: TRBV25-1
d_gene: TRBD1
CDR3nt: TGTGCCGGCAGTGAATCGAGGGGAACAGGGGCGGGCTACACCTTC
CDR3aa: CAGSESRGTGAGYTF

j_gene: TRBJ2-1
abundance: NA
len: 16
v_gene: TRBV10-3
d_gene: NA
CDR3nt: TGTGCCATCAGTTACCTAAGCGGCAGCTCCTACAATGAGCAGTTCTTC
CDR3aa: CAISYLSGSSYNEQFF

j_gene: TRBJ2-7
abundance: NA
len: 15
v_gene: TRBV2
d_gene: TRBD2
CDR3nt: TGTGCCAGCAGAAGACTAGCGGGAGGAGAATACGAGCAGTACTTC
CDR3aa: CASRRLAGGEYEQYF

j_gene: TRBJ2-3
abundance: NA
len: 14
v_gene: TRBV6-1
d_gene: TRBD2
CDR3nt: TGTGCCAGCAGTGAACTACTAGCGGCAGATACGCAGTATTTT
CDR3aa: CASSELLAADTQYF

j_gene: TRBJ1-1
abundance: NA
len: 12
v_gene: TRBV6-6
d_gene: NA
CDR3nt: TGTGCCAGCAGCGGGATGAACACTGAAGCTTTCTTT
CDR3aa: CASSGMNTEAFF

j_gene: TRBJ2-1
abundance: NA
len: 14
v_gene: TRBV29-1
d_gene: TRBD1
CDR3nt: TGCAGCGTTAGAGACAGGGGATGGAGCAATGAGCAGTTCTTC
CDR3aa: CSVRDRGWSNEQFF

j_gene: TRBJ2-2
abundance: NA
len: 19
v_gene: TRBV6-1
d_gene: TRBD2
CDR3nt: TGTGCCAGCAGTGAATCCCGGACTAGCGGGAGGTTAGGCACCGGGGAGCTGTTTTTT
CDR3aa: CASSESRTSGRLGTGELFF

j_gene: TRBJ1-2
abundance: NA
len: 15
v_gene: TRBV2
d_gene: NA
CDR3nt: TGTGCCAGCAGTGTAAATCCCAGGGCTAACTATGGCTACACCTTC
CDR3aa: CASSVNPRANYGYTF

j_gene: TRBJ2-6
abundance: NA
len: 17
v_gene: TRBV6-1
d_gene: NA
CDR3nt: TGTGCCAGCAGTGATAACAGATTAAGCTCTGGGGCCAACGTCCTGACTTTC
CDR3aa: CASSDNRLSSGANVLTF

j_gene: TRBJ1-2
abundance: NA
len: 14
v_gene: TRBV25-1
d_gene: NA
CDR3nt: TGTGCCAGCAACCGTTTCGGGGGAGCGGATGGCTACACCTTC
CDR3aa: CASNRFGGADGYTF

j_gene: TRBJ1-2
abundance: NA
len: 17
v_gene: TRBV11-2
d_gene: NA
CDR3nt: TGTGCCAGCAGCACATACCGGGACATAAACAAACGTGGTGGCTACACCTTC
CDR3aa: CASSTYRDINKRGGYTF

j_gene: TRBJ2-1
abundance: NA
len: 14
v_gene: TRBV6-5
d_gene: TRBD2
CDR3nt: TGTGCCAGCAGCCCGGGACCCCGGGGGACTAGTTCGGTCTTC
CDR3aa: CASSPGPRGTSSVF

j_gene: TRBJ1-2
abundance: NA
len: 15
v_gene: TRBV30
d_gene: NA
CDR3nt: TGTGCCTCGGGATTCTTCGGCAAGGGTTTTAATGGCTACACCTTC
CDR3aa: CASGFFGKGFNGYTF

j_gene: TRBJ2-2
abundance: NA
len: 13
v_gene: TRBV9
d_gene: NA
CDR3nt: TGTGCCAGCAGCGTAGACGGGGGAGGGGAGCTGTTTTTT
CDR3aa: CASSVDGGGELFF

j_gene: TRBJ1-2
abundance: NA
len: 13
v_gene: TRBV6-6
d_gene: TRBD1
CDR3nt: TGTGCCAGCAGCCCGGGACAGGTTTATGGCTACACCTTC
CDR3aa: CASSPGQVYGYTF

j_gene: TRBJ1-5
abundance: NA
len: 14
v_gene: TRBV19
d_gene: NA
CDR3nt: TGTGCCAGTAGTATTGAGGGTAGCAATCAGCCCCAGCATTTT
CDR3aa: CASSIEGSNQPQHF

j_gene: TRBJ2-7
abundance: once
len: 12
v_gene: TRBV21-1
d_gene: NA
CDR3nt: TGTGCCAGCAACCCGAGCCCGGGAGAGCAGTACTTC
CDR3aa: CASNPSPGEQYF

j_gene: TRBJ2-6
abundance: NA
len: 16
v_gene: TRBV9
d_gene: NA
CDR3nt: TGTGCCAGCAGCCCCCAGCGAAGCTCTGGGGCCAACGTCCTGACTTTC
CDR3aa: CASSPQRSSGANVLTF

j_gene: TRBJ1-5
abundance: NA
len: 12
v_gene: TRBV7-2
d_gene: NA
CDR3nt: TGTGCCAGCAGCCCCCAAGGGGGGCCCCAGCATTTT
CDR3aa: CASSPQGGPQHF

j_gene: TRBJ1-4
abundance: NA
len: 14
v_gene: TRBV28
d_gene: TRBD1
CDR3nt: TGTGCCAGCAGTTCGACAGGGGGTAATGAAAAACTGTTTTTT
CDR3aa: CASSSTGGNEKLFF

j_gene: TRBJ2-2
abundance: NA
len: 15
v_gene: TRBV7-2
d_gene: NA
CDR3nt: TGTGCCAGCAGCAGGGACACCTGGAACACCGGGGAGCTGTTTTTT
CDR3aa: CASSRDTWNTGELFF

j_gene: TRBJ2-1
abundance: NA
len: 16
v_gene: TRBV19
d_gene: TRBD2
CDR3nt: TGTGCCAGTAGTCTAGAAACTAGCGGGTCCTACAATGAGCAGTTCTTC
CDR3aa: CASSLETSGSYNEQFF

j_gene: TRBJ2-3
abundance: NA
len: 16
v_gene: TRBV4-1
d_gene: TRBD2
CDR3nt: TGCGCCAGCAGCCATGGACTAGCGGGAGGTTCGGATACGCAGTATTTT
CDR3aa: CASSHGLAGGSDTQYF